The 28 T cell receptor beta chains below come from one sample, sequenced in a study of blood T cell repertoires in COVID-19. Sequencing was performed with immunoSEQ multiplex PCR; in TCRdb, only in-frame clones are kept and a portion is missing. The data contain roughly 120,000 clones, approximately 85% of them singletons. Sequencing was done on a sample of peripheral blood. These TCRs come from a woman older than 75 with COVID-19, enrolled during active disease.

The CDR3 loop reads CASSIAGATGGPGELFF. CDR3 DNA sequence: TGTGCCAGTAGTATCGCGGGGGCGACAGGGGGCCCCGGGGAGCTGTTTTTT. J is TRBJ2-2 and V is TRBV19; 10 bases match TRBD1. The CDR3 is 17 residues long. Germline-derived CDR1 and CDR2 are LNHDA and SQIVND (reference sequence). V gave up 3 bases and J gave up 6 bases; unmatched junction bases: 10.

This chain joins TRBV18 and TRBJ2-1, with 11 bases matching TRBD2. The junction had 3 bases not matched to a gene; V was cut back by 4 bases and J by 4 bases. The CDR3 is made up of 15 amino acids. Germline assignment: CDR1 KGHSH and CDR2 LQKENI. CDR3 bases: TGTGCCAGCTCACAACTAGCGGGAGATTACAATGAGCAGTTCTTC. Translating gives CASSQLAGDYNEQFF.

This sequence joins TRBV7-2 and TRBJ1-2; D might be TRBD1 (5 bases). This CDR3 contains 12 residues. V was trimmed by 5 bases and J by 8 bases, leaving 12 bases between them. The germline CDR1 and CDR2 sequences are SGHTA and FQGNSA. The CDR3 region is CASSTQQAGYTF. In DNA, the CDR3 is TGTGCCAGCAGCACCCAACAGGCAGGCTACACCTTC.

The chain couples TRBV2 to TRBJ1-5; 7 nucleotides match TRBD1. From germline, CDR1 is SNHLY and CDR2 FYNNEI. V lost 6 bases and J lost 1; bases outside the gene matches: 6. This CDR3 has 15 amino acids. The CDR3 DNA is TGTGCCAGCAGCCTCGGACAGGCCAGCAATCAGCCCCAGCATTTT. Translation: CASSLGQASNQPQHF.

The CDR3 DNA is TGTGCCAGTAGTGCCGTCGGGACACGGGGCGAGCAGTACTTC. Translation: CASSAVGTRGEQYF. The chain has TRBV19 and TRBJ2-7, with a possible D match to TRBD1 (6 bases). V lost 5 bases, J lost 6 bases, and 17 bases lay in between. Germline CDR1 is LNHDA and CDR2 is SQIVND (reference sequence). The CDR3 is 14 residues long.

CDR3 protein: CASYRTGTDTQYF. In DNA, the CDR3 is TGTGCCAGCTACCGGACAGGGACAGATACGCAGTATTTT. The chain couples TRBV7-2 to TRBJ2-3, with 8 nucleotides matching TRBD1. The CDR3 runs 13 residues. Per the germline V gene, CDR1 is SGHTA and CDR2 is FQGNSA. V was clipped by 8 bases and J by 3 bases; unmatched bases: 4.

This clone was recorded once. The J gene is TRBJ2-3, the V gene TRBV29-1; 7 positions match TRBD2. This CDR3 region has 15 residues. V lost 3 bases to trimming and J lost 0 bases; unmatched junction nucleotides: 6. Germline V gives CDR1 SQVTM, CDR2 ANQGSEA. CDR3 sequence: CSVDSLAESTDTQYF. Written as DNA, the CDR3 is TGCAGCGTTGATAGCCTAGCGGAGAGCACAGATACGCAGTATTTT.

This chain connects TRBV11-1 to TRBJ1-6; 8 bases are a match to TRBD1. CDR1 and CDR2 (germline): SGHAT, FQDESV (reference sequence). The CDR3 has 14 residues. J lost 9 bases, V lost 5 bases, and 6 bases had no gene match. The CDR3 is CASSPGGYRSPLHF. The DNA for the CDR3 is TGTGCCAGCAGCCCAGGGGGCTATCGTTCACCCCTCCACTTT.

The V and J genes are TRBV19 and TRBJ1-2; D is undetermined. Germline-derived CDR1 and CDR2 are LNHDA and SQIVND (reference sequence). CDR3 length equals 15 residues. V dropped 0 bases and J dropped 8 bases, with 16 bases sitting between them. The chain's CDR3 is CASSIEEGLGGGYTF. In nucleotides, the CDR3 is TGTGCCAGTAGTATAGAAGAGGGCTTGGGAGGCGGCTACACCTTC.

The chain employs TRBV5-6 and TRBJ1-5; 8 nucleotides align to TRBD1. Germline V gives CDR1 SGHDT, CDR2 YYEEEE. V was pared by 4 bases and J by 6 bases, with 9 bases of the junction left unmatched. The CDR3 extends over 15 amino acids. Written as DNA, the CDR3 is TGTGCCAGCAGCCCTGCCCAGGGGGCATTTCAGCCCCAGCATTTT. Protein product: CASSPAQGAFQPQHF.

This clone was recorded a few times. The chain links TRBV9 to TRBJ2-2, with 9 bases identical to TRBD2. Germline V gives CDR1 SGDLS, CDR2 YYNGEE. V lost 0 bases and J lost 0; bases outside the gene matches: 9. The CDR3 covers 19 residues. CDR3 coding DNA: TGTGCCAGCAGCGTAGCTACAGTAGCGGGGGCCTCGAACACCGGGGAGCTGTTTTTT. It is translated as CASSVATVAGASNTGELFF.

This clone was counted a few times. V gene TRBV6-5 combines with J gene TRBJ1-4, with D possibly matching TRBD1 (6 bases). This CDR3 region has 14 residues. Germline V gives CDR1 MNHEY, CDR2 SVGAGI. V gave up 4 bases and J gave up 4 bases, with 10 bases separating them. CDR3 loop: CASSFGQLNEKLFF. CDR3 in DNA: TGTGCCAGCAGTTTTGGACAGCTTAATGAAAAACTGTTTTTT.

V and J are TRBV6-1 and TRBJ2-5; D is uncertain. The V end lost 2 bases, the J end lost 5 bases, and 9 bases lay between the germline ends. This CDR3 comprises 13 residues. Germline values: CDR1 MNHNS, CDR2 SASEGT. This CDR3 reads CASSENFGETQYF. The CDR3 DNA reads TGTGCCAGCAGTGAAAATTTCGGGGAGACCCAGTACTTC.

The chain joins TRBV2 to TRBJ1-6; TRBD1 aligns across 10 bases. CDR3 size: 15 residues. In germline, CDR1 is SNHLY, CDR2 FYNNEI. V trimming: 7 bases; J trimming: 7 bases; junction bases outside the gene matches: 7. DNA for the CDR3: TGTGCCAGCATGGCGGGACAGGGGCTCAATTCACCCCTCCACTTT. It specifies CASMAGQGLNSPLHF.

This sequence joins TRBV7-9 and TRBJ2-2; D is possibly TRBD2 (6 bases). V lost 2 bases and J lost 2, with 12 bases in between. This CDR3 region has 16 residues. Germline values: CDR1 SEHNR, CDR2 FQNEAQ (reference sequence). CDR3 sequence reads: CASSLLASANTGELFF. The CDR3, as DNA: TGTGCCAGCAGCTTATTGGCTAGCGCTAACACCGGGGAGCTGTTTTTT.

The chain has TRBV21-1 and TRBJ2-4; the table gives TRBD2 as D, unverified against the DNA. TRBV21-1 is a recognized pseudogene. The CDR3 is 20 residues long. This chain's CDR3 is CASSPPWPGLAGKTKNIQYF. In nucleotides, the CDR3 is TGTGCCAGCAGCCCCCCTTGGCCAGGCCTAGCGGGAAAGACCAAAAACATTCAGTACTTC.

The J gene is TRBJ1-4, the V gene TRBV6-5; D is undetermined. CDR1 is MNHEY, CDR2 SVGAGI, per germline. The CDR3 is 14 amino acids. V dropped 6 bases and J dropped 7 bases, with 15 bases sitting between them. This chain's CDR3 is CASRREGIGEKLFF. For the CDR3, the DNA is TGTGCCAGCAGACGGGAGGGAATAGGTGAAAAACTGTTTTTT.

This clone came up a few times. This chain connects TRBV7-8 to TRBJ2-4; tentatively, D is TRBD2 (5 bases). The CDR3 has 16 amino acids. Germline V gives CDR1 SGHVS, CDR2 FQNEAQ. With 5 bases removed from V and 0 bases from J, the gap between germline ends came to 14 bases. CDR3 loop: CASSLRGAGAKNIQYF. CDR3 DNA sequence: TGTGCCAGCAGCCTGCGCGGCGCGGGAGCCAAAAACATTCAGTACTTC.

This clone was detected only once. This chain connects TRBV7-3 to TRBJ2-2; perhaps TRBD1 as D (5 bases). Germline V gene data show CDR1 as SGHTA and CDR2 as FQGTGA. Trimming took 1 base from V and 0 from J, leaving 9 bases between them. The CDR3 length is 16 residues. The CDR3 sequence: CASSLMSGPNTGELFF. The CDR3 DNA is TGTGCCAGCAGCTTAATGTCAGGGCCGAACACCGGGGAGCTGTTTTTT. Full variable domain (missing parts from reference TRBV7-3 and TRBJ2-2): GAGVSQTPSNKVTEKGKYVELRCDPISGHTALYWYRQSLGQGPEFLIYFQGTGAADDSGLPNDRFFAVRPEGSVSTLKIQRTERGDSAVYLCASSLMSGPNTGELFFGEGSRLTVL.

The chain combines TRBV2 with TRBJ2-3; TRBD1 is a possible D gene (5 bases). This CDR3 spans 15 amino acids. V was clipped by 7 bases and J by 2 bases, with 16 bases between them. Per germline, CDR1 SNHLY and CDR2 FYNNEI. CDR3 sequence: CASKGQGRTTDTQYF. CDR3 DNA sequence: TGTGCCAGCAAGGGGCAGGGAAGAACCACAGATACGCAGTATTTT.

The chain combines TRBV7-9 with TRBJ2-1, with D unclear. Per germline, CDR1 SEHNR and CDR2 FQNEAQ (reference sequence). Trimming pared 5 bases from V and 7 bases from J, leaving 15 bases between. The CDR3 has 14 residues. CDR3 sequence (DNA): TGTGCCAGCAGCCCCGCCCTATTACAGAATGAGCAGTTCTTC. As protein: CASSPALLQNEQFF.

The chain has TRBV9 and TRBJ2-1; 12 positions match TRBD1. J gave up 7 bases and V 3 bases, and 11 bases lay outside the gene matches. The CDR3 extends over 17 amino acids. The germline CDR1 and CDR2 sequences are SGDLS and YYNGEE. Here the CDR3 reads CASSGKTGQGAQNEQFF. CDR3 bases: TGTGCCAGCAGCGGAAAGACGGGACAGGGGGCTCAAAATGAGCAGTTCTTC.

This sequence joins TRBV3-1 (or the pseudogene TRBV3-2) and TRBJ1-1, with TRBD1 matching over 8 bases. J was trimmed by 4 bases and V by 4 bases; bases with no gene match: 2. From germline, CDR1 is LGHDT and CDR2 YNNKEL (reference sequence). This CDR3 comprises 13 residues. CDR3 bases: TGTGCCAGCAGCCGTGGACAGGGCACTGAAGCTTTCTTT. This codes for CASSRGQGTEAFF.

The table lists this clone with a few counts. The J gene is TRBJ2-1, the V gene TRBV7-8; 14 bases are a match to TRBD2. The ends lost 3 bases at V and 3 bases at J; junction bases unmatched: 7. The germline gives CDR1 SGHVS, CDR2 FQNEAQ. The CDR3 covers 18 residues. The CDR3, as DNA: TGTGCCAGCAGCTTTGGACTAGCGGGAGGAATTCTCTACAATGAGCAGTTCTTC. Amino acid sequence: CASSFGLAGGILYNEQFF.

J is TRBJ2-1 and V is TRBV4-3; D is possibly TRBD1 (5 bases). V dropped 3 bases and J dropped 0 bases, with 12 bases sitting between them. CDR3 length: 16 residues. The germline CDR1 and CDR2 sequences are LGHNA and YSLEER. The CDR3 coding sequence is TGCGCCAGCAGCCACGAGACAGTGAGCTCCTACAATGAGCAGTTCTTC. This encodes CASSHETVSSYNEQFF.

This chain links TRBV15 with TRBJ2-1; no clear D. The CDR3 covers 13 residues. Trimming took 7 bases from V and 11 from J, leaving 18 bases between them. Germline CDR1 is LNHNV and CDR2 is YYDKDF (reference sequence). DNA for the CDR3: TGTGCCACCACCCTCCCAGACTCGGAGAAGCAGTTCTTC. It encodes CATTLPDSEKQFF.

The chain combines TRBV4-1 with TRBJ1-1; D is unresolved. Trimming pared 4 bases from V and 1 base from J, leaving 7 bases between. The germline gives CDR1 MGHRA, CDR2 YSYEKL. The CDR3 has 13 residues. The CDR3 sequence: CASSLLRNTEAFF. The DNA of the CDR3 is TGCGCCAGCAGCCTCCTCAGGAACACTGAAGCTTTCTTT.

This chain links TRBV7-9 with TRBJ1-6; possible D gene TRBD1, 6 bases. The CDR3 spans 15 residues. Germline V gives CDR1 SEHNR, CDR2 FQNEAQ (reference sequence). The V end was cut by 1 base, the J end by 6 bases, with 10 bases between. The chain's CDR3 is CASSLGDRSNSPLHF. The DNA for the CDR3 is TGTGCCAGCAGCTTAGGAGACAGGAGTAATTCACCCCTCCACTTT.